This is a list of T cell receptor beta chains from one sample in a study of shared clonotypes between healthy human individuals. Data came from immunoSEQ multiplex PCR; TCRdb stores just in-frame clones and leaves some out. The sample yields about 320,000 clones, more than 75% seen once. Sequenced material: memory CD8+ T cells sorted from blood. Receptor source: a man in his late teens or twenties in good health. Each CDR3 is given with its conserved first and last residue. Each record gives: V gene, clone size, J gene, D gene, CDR3 protein, CDR3 DNA. A D gene is named only where the DNA matches it firmly. Clone size, where shown, is once, few, many, or a class for clones that have expanded.

TRBV15	NA	TRBJ1-6	NA	CATSRSGQHNSPLHF	TGTGCCACCAGCAGATCAGGACAGCATAATTCACCCCTCCACTTT
TRBV11-1	NA	TRBJ2-4	NA	CASRRGVLAKNIQYF	TGTGCCTCACGACGTGGGGTACTAGCCAAAAACATTCAGTACTTC
TRBV5-1	NA	TRBJ1-1	NA	CASSLEPWGLGYKAFF	TGCGCCAGCAGCTTGGAACCGTGGGGTTTAGGGTATAAAGCTTTCTTT
TRBV9	NA	TRBJ1-3	TRBD1	CASSGDLTGAGNTIYF	TGTGCCAGCAGCGGAGACCTGACAGGGGCGGGAAACACCATATATTTT
TRBV28	NA	TRBJ2-7	NA	CASSPEPYEQYF	TGTGCCAGCAGTCCAGAGCCCTACGAGCAGTACTTC
TRBV2	NA	TRBJ2-1	NA	CASKEAAFNYNEQFF	TGTGCCAGCAAAGAGGCGGCTTTCAACTACAATGAGCAGTTCTTC
TRBV5-1	NA	TRBJ2-7	NA	CASSLAPGYEQYF	TGCGCCAGCAGCTTGGCCCCGGGCTACGAGCAGTACTTC
TRBV6-1	NA	TRBJ2-3	NA	CASSEPSPTDTQYF	TGTGCCAGCAGCGAACCGTCCCCTACAGATACGCAGTATTTT
TRBV29-1	NA	TRBJ2-7	NA	CSVEVGTTYEQYF	TGCAGCGTTGAAGTGGGAACAACCTACGAGCAGTACTTC
TRBV29-1	NA	TRBJ2-7	NA	CSVEESESSYEQYF	TGCAGCGTTGAAGAGTCAGAGAGCTCCTACGAGCAGTACTTC
TRBV2	NA	TRBJ2-3	TRBD2	CASRTLAGDYTDTQYF	TGTGCCAGCCGCACTTTAGCGGGGGATTACACAGATACGCAGTATTTT
TRBV27	NA	TRBJ2-7	NA	CASSLRFSYEQYF	TGTGCCAGCAGTTTACGTTTCTCCTACGAGCAGTACTTC
TRBV11-2	NA	TRBJ2-7	NA	CASSLDRYEQYF	TGTGCCAGCAGCTTAGATCGTTACGAGCAGTACTTC
TRBV2	NA	TRBJ1-2	TRBD1	CASRMTGLPYGYTF	TGTGCCAGCAGAATGACAGGGCTTCCCTATGGCTACACCTTC
TRBV4-3	NA	TRBJ2-2	NA	CASSHLVYDTGELFF	TGCGCCAGCAGCCATTTAGTCTATGACACCGGGGAGCTGTTTTTT
TRBV6-4	few	TRBJ2-3	TRBD2	CASSDGTSGGADTQYF	TGTGCCAGCAGTGACGGGACTAGCGGGGGGGCGGATACGCAGTATTTT
TRBV6-5	NA	TRBJ2-7	TRBD1	CASSLRDRASYEQYF	TGTGCCAGCAGTCTCCGGGACAGGGCCTCCTACGAGCAGTACTTC
TRBV5-1	NA	TRBJ2-1	NA	CASSFTDEQFF	TGCGCCAGCAGCTTTACTGATGAGCAGTTCTTC
TRBV27	NA	TRBJ2-3	TRBD1	CASSSGQGKPDTQYF	TGTGCCAGCAGTTCCGGACAGGGGAAGCCAGATACGCAGTATTTT
TRBV7-9	NA	TRBJ1-2	NA	CASSLAGGGVDGYTF	TGTGCCAGCAGCTTAGCTGGAGGGGGTGTGGATGGCTACACCTTC
TRBV6-4	many	TRBJ2-3	TRBD2	CASSDLAGADTQYF	TGTGCCAGCAGTGACTTGGCGGGAGCAGATACGCAGTATTTT
TRBV30	NA	TRBJ2-1	NA	CAWSQGTNYNEQFF	TGTGCCTGGTCCCAAGGGACAAACTACAATGAGCAGTTCTTC
TRBV7-9	NA	TRBJ2-1	TRBD2	CATSGIWANEQFF	TGTGCCACAAGCGGGATTTGGGCCAATGAGCAGTTCTTC
TRBV6-1	once	TRBJ2-7	TRBD1	CASSEVGQGTYEQYF	TGTGCCAGCAGTGAAGTGGGACAGGGTACGTACGAGCAGTACTTC
TRBV6-1	NA	TRBJ2-3	NA	CASSGRTTVATDTQYF	TGTGCCAGCAGTGGACGGACGACCGTGGCCACAGATACGCAGTATTTT
TRBV18	NA	TRBJ2-2	NA	CASSPFTPRASRELFF	TGTGCCAGCTCACCATTCACCCCCCGGGCCTCCAGGGAGCTGTTTTTT
TRBV27	NA	TRBJ1-2	NA	CASSLAGDTVYGYTF	TGTGCCAGCAGTTTAGCGGGGGATACCGTCTATGGCTACACCTTC
TRBV6-1	NA	TRBJ1-1	NA	CASSDYTEAFF	TGTGCCAGCAGTGATTACACTGAAGCTTTCTTT
TRBV2	once	TRBJ1-4	NA	CASSESPPGVREKLFF	TGTGCCAGCAGTGAATCCCCCCCGGGGGTGCGGGAAAAACTGTTTTTT